This section outlines one T cell receptor (beta chain) sequence together with its context. V was pared by 6 bases and J by 2 bases, with 10 bases between. Germline loops: CDR1 LNHDA, CDR2 SQIVND (reference sequence). CDR3 size: 14 residues. This sample was included in a study of blood T cell repertoires in COVID-19. Whole-study context: Collection of acute and convalescent COVID-19 samples took place in the United States, Italy and Spain.

Original processing methods: Estimation of nucleated cell counts was performed using reference gene primer amplification. Measured with immunoSEQ multiplex PCR; TCRdb has only the in-frame clones, and not every one. Clonal size and the V and J genes are those of that table, whereas D and trimming came from the DNA. This sample has tens of thousands of clones, with approximately 87% found just once. The sample consisted of peripheral blood. The chain couples TRBV19 to TRBJ2-2; perhaps TRBD1 as D (6 bases). The TCR comes from a human donor in a cohort sampled during active COVID-19. CDR3 in amino acids: CASSMTGNTGELFF. The CDR3 DNA is TGTGCCAGTAGCATGACAGGAAACACCGGGGAGCTGTTTTTT.